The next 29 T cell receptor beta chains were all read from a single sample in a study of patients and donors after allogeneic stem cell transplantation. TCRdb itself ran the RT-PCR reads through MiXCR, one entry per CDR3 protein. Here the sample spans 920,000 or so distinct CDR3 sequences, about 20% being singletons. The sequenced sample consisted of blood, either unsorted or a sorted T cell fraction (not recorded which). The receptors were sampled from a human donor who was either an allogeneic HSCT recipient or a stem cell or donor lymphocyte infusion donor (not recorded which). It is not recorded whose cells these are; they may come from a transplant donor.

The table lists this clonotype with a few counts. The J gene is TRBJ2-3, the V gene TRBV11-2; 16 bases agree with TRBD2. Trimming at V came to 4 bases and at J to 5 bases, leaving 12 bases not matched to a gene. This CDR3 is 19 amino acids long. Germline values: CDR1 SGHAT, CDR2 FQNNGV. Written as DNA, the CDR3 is TGTGCCAGCAGCTCGCGTCCCGGGACTAGCGGGGGGGTTCTAGATACGCAGTATTTT. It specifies CASSSRPGTSGGVLDTQYF.

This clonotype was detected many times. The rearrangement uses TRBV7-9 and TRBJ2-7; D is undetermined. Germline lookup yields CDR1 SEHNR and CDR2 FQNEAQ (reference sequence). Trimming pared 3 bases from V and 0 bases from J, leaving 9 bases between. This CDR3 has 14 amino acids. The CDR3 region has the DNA TGTGCCAGCAGCTTCGGGCAGAGCTCCTACGAGCAGTACTTC. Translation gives CASSFGQSSYEQYF.

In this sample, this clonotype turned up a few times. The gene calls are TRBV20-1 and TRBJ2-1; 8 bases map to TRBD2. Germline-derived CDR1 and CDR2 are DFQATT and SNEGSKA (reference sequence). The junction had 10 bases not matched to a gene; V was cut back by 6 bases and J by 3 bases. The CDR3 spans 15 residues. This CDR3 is CSASPVAGGYNEQFF. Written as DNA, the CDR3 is TGCAGTGCCTCCCCCGTGGCGGGGGGCTACAATGAGCAGTTCTTC.

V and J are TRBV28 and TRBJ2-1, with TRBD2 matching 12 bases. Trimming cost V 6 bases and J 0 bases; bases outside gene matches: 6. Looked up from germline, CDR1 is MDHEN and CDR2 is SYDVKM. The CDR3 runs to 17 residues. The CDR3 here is CASRRLAGDSSYNEQFF. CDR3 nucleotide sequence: TGTGCCAGCAGGCGACTAGCGGGGGATAGCTCCTACAATGAGCAGTTCTTC.

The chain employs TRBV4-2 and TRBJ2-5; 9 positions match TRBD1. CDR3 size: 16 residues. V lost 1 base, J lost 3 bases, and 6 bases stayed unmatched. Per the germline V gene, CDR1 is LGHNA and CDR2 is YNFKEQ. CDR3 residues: CASSQGTDRGKETQYF. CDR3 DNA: TGTGCCAGCAGCCAAGGAACGGACAGGGGAAAAGAGACCCAGTACTTC.

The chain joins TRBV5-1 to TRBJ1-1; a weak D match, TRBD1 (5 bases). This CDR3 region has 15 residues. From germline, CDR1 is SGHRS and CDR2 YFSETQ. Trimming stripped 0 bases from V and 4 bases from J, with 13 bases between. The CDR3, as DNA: TGCGCCAGCAGCTTGGGGGGACCCCCTGGCACTGAAGCTTTCTTT. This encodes CASSLGGPPGTEAFF.

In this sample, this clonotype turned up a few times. For the CDR3, the DNA is TGTGCCAGTACTTCCGTAGGGGGGGAGACCCAGTACTTC. Its translation is CASTSVGGETQYF. The gene calls are TRBV19 and TRBJ2-5, with D perhaps assigned TRBD1 or TRBD2 (6 bases each). Trimming removed 7 bases from V and 5 bases from J, with 14 bases in between. Germline V gene lookup returns CDR1 LNHDA and CDR2 SQIVND (reference sequence). The CDR3 is 13 amino acids.

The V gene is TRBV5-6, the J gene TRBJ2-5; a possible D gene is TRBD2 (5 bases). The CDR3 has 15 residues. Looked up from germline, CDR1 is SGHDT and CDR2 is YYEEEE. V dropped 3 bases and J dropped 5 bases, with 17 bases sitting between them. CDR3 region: CASSWGADRWETQYF. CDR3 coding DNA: TGTGCCAGCAGCTGGGGAGCGGACCGGTGGGAGACCCAGTACTTC.

The CDR3 loop reads CASSLGRGNFQDQPQHF. CDR3 in DNA: TGTGCCAGCAGCTTAGGCAGGGGAAATTTTCAGGATCAGCCCCAGCATTTT. The V gene is TRBV21-1, the J gene TRBJ1-5; TRBD1, as called in the table, went unchecked against the DNA. TRBV21-1 is a known pseudogene. There are 17 residues in the CDR3.

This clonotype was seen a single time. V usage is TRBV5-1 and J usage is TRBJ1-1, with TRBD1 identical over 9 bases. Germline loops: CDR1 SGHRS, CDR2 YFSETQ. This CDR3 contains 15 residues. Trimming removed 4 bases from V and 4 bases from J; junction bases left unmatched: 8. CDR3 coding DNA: TGCGCCAGCAGCGGCGACAGGGGGGAGATCACTGAAGCTTTCTTT. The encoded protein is CASSGDRGEITEAFF. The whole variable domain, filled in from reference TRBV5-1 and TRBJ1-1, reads KAGVTQTPRYLIKTRGQQVTLSCSPISGHRSVSWYQQTPGQGLQFLFEYFSETQRNKGNFPGRFSGRQFSNSRSEMNVSTLELGDSALYLCASSGDRGEITEAFFGQGTRLTVV.

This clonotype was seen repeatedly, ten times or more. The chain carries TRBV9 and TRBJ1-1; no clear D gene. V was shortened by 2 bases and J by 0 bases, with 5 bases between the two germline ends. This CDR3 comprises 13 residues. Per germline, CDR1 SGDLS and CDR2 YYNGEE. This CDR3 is CASSVRLNTEAFF. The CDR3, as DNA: TGTGCCAGCAGCGTCAGACTGAACACTGAAGCTTTCTTT.

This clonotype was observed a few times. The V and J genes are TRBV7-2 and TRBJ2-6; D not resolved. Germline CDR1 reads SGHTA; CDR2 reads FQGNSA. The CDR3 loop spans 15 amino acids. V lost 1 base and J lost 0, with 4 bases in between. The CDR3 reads CASSLEISGANVLTF. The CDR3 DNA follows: TGTGCCAGCAGCTTAGAAATCTCTGGGGCCAACGTCCTGACTTTC.

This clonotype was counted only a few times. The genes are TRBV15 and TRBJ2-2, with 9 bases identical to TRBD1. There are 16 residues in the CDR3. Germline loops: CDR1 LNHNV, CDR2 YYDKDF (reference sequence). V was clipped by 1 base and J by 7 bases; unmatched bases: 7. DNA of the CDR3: TGTGCCACCAGCAGAGGGGGGACAGGGTCAAACGGGGAGCTGTTTTTT. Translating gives CATSRGGTGSNGELFF.

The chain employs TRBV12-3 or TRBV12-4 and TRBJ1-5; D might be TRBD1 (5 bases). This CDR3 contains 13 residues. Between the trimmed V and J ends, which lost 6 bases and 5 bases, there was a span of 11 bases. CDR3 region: CASRNLRDQPQHF. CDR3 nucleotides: TGTGCCAGCAGGAATCTCAGGGATCAGCCCCAGCATTTT.

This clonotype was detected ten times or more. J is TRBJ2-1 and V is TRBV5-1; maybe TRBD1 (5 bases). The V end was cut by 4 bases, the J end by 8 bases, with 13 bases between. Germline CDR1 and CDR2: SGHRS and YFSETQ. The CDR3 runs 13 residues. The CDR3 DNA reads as TGCGCCAGCAGCCTAACAGGATGGGATGAGCAGTTCTTC. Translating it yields CASSLTGWDEQFF.

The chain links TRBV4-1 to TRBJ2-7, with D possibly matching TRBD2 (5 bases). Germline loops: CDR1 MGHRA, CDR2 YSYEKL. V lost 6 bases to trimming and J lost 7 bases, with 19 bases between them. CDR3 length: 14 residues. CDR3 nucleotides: TGCGCCAGCAGAAATAGCGAGGATCTGCGGGAGCAGTACTTC. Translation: CASRNSEDLREQYF.

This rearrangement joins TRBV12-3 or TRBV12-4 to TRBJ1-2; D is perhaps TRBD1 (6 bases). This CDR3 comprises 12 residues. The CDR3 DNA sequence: TGTGCTGGGGGGGGGCAGGTCTATGGCTACACCTTC. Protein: CAGGGQVYGYTF.

CDR3: CASSLTGKYENTGELFF. CDR3 nucleotides: TGTGCCAGCAGTTTAACAGGCAAATACGAAAACACCGGGGAGCTGTTTTTT. The chain couples TRBV28 to TRBJ2-2; D is possibly TRBD1 (5 bases). CDR3 length: 17 residues. The V gene's germline CDR1 is MDHEN and CDR2 SYDVKM. With 2 bases removed from V and 2 bases from J, the gap between germline ends came to 15 bases.

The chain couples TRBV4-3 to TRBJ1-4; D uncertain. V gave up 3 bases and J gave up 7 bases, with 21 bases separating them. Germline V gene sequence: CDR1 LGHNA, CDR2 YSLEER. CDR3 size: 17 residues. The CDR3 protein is CASSQQANKAWGEKLFF. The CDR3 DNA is TGCGCCAGCAGCCAGCAAGCCAACAAGGCTTGGGGTGAAAAACTGTTTTTT.

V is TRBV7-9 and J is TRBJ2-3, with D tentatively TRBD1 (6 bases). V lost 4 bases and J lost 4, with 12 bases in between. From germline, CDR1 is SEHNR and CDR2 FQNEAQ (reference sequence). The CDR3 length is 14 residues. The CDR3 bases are TGTGCCAGCAGCTCCCGGGACAAAGCAGATACGCAGTATTTT. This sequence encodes CASSSRDKADTQYF.

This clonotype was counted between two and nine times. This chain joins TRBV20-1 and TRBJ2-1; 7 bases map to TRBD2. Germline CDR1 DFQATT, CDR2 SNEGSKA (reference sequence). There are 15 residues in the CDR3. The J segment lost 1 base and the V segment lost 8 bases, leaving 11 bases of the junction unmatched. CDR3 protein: CSLAAAGLSYNEQFF. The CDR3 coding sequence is TGCAGTCTCGCAGCAGCGGGACTATCCTACAATGAGCAGTTCTTC.

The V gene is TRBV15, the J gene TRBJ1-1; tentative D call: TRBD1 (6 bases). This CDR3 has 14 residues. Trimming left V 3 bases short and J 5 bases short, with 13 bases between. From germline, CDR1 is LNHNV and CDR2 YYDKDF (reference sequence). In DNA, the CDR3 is TGTGCCACCAGCAGTTACAGGGACGGGACTGAAGCTTTCTTT. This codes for CATSSYRDGTEAFF.

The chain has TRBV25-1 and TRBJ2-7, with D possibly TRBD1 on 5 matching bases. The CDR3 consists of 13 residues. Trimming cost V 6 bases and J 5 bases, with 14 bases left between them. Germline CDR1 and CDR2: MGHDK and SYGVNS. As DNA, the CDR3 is TGTGCCAGCAGACAGGAGTCGCTCAACGAGCAGTACTTC. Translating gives CASRQESLNEQYF.

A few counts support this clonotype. CDR3: CASSYLAGNTDTQYF. Here the CDR3 DNA reads TGTGCCAGCAGCTACCTAGCGGGCAACACAGATACGCAGTATTTT. V and J are TRBV11-1 and TRBJ2-3, with 8 bases aligning to TRBD2. Germline-derived CDR1 and CDR2 are SGHAT and FQDESV (reference sequence). CDR3 length equals 15 residues. The trim removed 4 bases at V and 2 bases at J, leaving 5 bases unmatched.

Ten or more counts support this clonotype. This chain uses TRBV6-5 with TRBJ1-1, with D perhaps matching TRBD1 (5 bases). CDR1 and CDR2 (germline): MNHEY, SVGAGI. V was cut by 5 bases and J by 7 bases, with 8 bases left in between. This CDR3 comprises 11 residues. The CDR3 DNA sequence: TGTGCCAGCAGTACCGACAGTGAAGCTTTCTTT. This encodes CASSTDSEAFF.

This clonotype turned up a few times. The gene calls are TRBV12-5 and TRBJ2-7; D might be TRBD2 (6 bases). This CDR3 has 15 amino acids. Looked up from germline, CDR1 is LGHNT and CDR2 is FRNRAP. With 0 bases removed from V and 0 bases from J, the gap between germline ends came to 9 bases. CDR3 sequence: CASGLVRDFSYEQYF. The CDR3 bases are TGTGCTAGTGGTTTGGTAAGGGACTTCTCCTACGAGCAGTACTTC.

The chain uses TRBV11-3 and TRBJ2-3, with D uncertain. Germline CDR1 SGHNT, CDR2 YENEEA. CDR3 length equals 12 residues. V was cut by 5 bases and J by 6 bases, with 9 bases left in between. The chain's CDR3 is CASSGDMDTQYF. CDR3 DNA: TGTGCCAGCAGCGGCGACATGGATACGCAGTATTTT.

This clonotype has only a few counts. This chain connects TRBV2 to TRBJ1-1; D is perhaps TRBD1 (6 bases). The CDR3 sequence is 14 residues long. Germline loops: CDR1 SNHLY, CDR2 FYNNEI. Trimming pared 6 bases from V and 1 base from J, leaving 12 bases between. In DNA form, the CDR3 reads TGTGCCAGCAGCGGGGGGGCAAAGAACACTGAAGCTTTCTTT. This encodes CASSGGAKNTEAFF.

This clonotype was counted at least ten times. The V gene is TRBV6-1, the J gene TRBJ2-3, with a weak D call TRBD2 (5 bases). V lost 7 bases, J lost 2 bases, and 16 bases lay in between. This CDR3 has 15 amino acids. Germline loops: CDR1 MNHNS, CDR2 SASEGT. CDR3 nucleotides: TGTGCCAGCACCCCACGGGGTCGCTACACAGATACGCAGTATTTT. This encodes CASTPRGRYTDTQYF.